Below, 10 T cell receptor beta chains from the same sample are listed, as sequenced in a study of hypomethylating agent response in myelodysplastic syndrome. The data were produced by immunoSEQ multiplex PCR, yet TCRdb's version contains in-frame clones alone and is incomplete. In the table there are around 5,000 clones, 84% of which are singletons. Here the sequenced sample was bone marrow, taken before or after starting hypomethylating agent treatment for myelodysplastic syndrome (not recorded which). Receptors were obtained from a human donor with myelodysplastic syndrome.

The table lists this clone with a few counts. The chain's CDR3 is CASSSTGVRQPQHF. CDR3 bases: TGTGCCAGCAGTTCGACAGGGGTTAGGCAGCCCCAGCATTTT. The chain combines TRBV2 with TRBJ1-5; 8 bases map to TRBD1. Germline V gene data show CDR1 as SNHLY and CDR2 as FYNNEI. Unmatched junction bases numbered 7, after V lost 5 bases and J lost 7 bases. The CDR3 consists of 14 residues.

The chain carries TRBV7-2 and TRBJ2-5, with D maybe TRBD1 (5 bases). V was clipped by 1 base and J by 5 bases, with 14 bases between them. The CDR3 is 15 amino acids. The germline V gene encodes CDR1 SGHTA and CDR2 FQGNSA. The CDR3 DNA reads as TGTGCCAGCAGCTTAGTGTCCAGGGAACGGGAGACCCAGTACTTC. Amino acids: CASSLVSRERETQYF.

The chain couples TRBV4-2 to TRBJ2-1, with 13 nucleotides matching TRBD2. The length of the CDR3 is 17 residues. Germline V lookup: CDR1 LGHNA, CDR2 YNFKEQ. V gave up 1 base and J gave up 9 bases; unmatched junction bases: 9. This CDR3 is CASSQVRTSGGASEQFF. The CDR3 DNA is TGTGCCAGCAGCCAAGTAAGAACTAGCGGGGGGGCTTCTGAGCAGTTCTTC.

The rearrangement joins TRBV10-3 to TRBJ2-3; 12 positions match TRBD1. V lost 4 bases to trimming and J lost 6 bases; unmatched junction nucleotides: 11. The CDR3 covers 17 residues. CDR1 and CDR2 from the germline V gene are ENHRY and SYGVKD. This CDR3 is CAISGLFWGQGADTQYF. DNA of the CDR3: TGTGCCATCAGTGGGTTGTTCTGGGGACAGGGGGCCGATACGCAGTATTTT.

The rearrangement links TRBV28 to TRBJ1-5, with D unclear. Germline CDR1 MDHEN, CDR2 SYDVKM. Trimming shortened V by 8 bases and J by 2 bases, and 10 bases separated the two germline ends. This CDR3 region has 13 residues. CDR3 nucleotide sequence: TGTGCCAGCGAGAGTGGGGGCAATCAGCCCCAGCATTTT. This translates into CASESGGNQPQHF. The full variable domain, its missing parts supplied by reference TRBV28 and TRBJ1-5, is DVKVTQSSRYLVKRTGEKVFLECVQDMDHENMFWYRQDPGLGLRLIYFSYDVKMKEKGDIPEGYSVSREKKERFSLILESASTNQTSMYLCASESGGNQPQHFGDGTRLSIL.

The chain is built from TRBV30 and TRBJ1-5, with no clear D. CDR1 GTSNPN and CDR2 SVGIG come from the germline V gene (reference sequence). The V end was cut by 3 bases, the J end by 2 bases, with 11 bases between. This CDR3 is built from 14 residues. In DNA, the CDR3 is TGTGCCTGGAGCGAGGTGGTGGGCAATCAGCCCCAGCATTTT. Translation gives CAWSEVVGNQPQHF.

In this sample, this clone turned up a few times. The V call is TRBV5-5, the J call TRBJ2-7; 7 nucleotides match TRBD1. CDR1 and CDR2 from the germline V gene are SGHKS and YYEKEE (reference sequence). The CDR3 is made up of 14 amino acids. V trimming: 4 bases; J trimming: 3 bases; junction bases outside the gene matches: 7. CDR3 sequence: CASSKGQSLYEQYV. Here the CDR3 DNA reads TGTGCCAGCAGCAAGGGACAGTCCCTCTACGAGCAGTACGTC.

The chain joins TRBV10-3 to TRBJ2-5, with TRBD1 as a possible D gene (6 bases). V was clipped by 4 bases and J by 5 bases, with 17 bases between them. The CDR3 runs to 15 residues. Germline CDR1 reads ENHRY; CDR2 reads SYGVKD. In DNA, the CDR3 is TGTGCCATCAGTGGTAACAGGGTGGGTCGGGAGACCCAGTACTTC. It is translated as CAISGNRVGRETQYF.

The chain combines TRBV4-2 with TRBJ2-1; 14 bases are a match to TRBD2. CDR3 length: 16 amino acids. CDR1 is LGHNA, CDR2 YNFKEQ, per germline. V shed 4 bases, J shed 6 bases, and the junction held 5 bases outside the gene matches. CDR3 in DNA: TGTGCCAGCAGCCCCCCCGGGACTAGCGGGGGCAATGAGCAGTTCTTC. Translated, it gives CASSPPGTSGGNEQFF.

The CDR3 loop reads CASSRPGSYNEQFF. For the CDR3, the DNA is TGCGCCAGCAGCCGTCCAGGCTCCTACAATGAGCAGTTCTTC. The chain couples TRBV4-1 to TRBJ2-1, with unresolved D. With 4 bases removed from V and 0 bases from J, the gap between germline ends came to 7 bases. Germline assignment: CDR1 MGHRA and CDR2 YSYEKL. The CDR3 runs to 14 residues.